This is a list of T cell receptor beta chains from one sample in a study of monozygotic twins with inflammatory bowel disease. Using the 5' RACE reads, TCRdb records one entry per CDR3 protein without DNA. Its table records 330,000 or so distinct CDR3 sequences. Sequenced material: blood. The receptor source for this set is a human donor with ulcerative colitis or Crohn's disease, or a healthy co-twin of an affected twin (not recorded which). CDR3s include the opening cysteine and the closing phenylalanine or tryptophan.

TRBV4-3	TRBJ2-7	CASSLGTSAYEQYF
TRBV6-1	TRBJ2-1	CASSTLRDSSNEQFF
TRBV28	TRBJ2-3	CATFRGGQGEDTQYF
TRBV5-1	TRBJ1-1	CASSLGSGVNTEAFF
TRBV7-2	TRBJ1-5	CASSRGPQENQPQHF
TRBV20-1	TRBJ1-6	CSAAKTGSDSPLHF
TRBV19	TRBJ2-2	CATEVAGGTGELFF
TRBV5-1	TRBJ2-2	CASSFALADTGELFF
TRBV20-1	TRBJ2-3	CSARDRTEPSTDTQYF
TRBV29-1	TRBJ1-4	CSGGTGGREKLFF
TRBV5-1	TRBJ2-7	CASSHKQGMFEQYF
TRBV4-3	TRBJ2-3	CASSQTILPIGGRGGTDTQYF
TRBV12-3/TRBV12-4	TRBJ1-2	CASSLPDVRWASYGYTF
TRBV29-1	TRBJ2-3	CSVEPLEKDTQYF
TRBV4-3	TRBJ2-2	CASSHTGTGGTGELFF
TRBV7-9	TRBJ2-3	CASSFRDYTDTQYF
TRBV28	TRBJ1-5	CASSGAGNQPQHF
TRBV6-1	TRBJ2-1	CASSDSRGLYNEQFF